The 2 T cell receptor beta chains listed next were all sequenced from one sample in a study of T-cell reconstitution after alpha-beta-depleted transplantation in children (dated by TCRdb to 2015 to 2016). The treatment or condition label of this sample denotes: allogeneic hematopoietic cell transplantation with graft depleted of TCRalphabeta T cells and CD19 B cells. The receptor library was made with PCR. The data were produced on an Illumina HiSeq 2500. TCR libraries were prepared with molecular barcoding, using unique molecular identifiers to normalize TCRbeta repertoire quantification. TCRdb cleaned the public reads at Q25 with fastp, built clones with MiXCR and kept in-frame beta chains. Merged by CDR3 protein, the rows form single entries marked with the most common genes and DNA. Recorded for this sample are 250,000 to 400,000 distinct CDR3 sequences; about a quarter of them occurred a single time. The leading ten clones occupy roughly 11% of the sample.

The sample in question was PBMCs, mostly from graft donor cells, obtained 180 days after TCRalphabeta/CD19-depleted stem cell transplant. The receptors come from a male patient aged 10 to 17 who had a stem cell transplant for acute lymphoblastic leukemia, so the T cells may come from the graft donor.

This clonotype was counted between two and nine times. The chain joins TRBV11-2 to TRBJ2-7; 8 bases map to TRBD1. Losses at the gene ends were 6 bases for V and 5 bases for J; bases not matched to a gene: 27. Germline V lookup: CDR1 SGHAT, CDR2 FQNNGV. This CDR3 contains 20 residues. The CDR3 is CASRLGSLRGRREANHEQYF. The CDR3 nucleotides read TGTGCCAGCAGGCTTGGTAGTCTCAGGGGGCGACGGGAAGCAAACCACGAGCAGTACTTC.

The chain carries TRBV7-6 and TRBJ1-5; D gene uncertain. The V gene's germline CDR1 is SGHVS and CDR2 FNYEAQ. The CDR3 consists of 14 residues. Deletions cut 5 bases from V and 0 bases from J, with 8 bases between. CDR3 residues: CASSQGFSNQPQHF. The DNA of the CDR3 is TGTGCCAGCAGCCAAGGCTTTAGCAATCAGCCCCAGCATTTT.